The clone carrying this TCR beta chain was seen only once. This entry belongs to a study of OX40 agonist ivuxolimab in advanced cancers. On the study more broadly: Ivuxolimab, an antibody acting as an agonist of OX40 (CD134), was used to treat patients. The dose-escalation cohort had hepatocellular carcinoma, melanoma, renal cell or head and neck cancer. Anti-PD-1, anti-PD-L1 or anti-CTLA-4 therapy given earlier was allowed, and 30% to 45% had some.

Clones were sequenced by immunoSEQ multiplex PCR, and TCRdb holds only the in-frame ones, with some missing. The sample includes approximately 70,000 clones, approximately 85% of them seen just once. The CDR3 is 14 amino acids. Germline assignment: CDR1 MNHNS and CDR2 SASEGT. After removal of 11 bases from V and 4 bases from J, the junction contained 10 bases not matched to a gene. Sequencing used CD4+ or CD8+ T cells sorted from blood, obtained in a trial of the OX40 agonist ivuxolimab. The clonotype originates from an adult with an advanced solid tumor such as melanoma, head and neck, liver or kidney cancer. The rearrangement links TRBV6-1 to TRBJ2-3; 9 positions agree with TRBD1. CDR3 residues: CACHRDREADTQYF. The CDR3 coding sequence is TGTGCCTGTCACCGGGACAGGGAGGCAGATACGCAGTATTTT.